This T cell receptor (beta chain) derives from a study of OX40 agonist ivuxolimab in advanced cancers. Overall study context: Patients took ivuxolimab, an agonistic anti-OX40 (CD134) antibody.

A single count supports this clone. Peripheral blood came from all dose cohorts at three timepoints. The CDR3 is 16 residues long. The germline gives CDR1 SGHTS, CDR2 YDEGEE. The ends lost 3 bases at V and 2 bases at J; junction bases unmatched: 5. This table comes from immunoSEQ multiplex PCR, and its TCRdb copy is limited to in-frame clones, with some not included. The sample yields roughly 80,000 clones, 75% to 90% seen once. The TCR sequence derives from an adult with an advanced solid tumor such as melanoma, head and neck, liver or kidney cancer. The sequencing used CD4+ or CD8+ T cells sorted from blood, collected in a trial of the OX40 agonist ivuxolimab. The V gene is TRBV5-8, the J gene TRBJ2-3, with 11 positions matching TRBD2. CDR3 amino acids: CASSSLAGGVTDTQYF. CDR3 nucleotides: TGTGCCAGCAGCTCTTTAGCGGGGGGGGTCACAGATACGCAGTATTTT.